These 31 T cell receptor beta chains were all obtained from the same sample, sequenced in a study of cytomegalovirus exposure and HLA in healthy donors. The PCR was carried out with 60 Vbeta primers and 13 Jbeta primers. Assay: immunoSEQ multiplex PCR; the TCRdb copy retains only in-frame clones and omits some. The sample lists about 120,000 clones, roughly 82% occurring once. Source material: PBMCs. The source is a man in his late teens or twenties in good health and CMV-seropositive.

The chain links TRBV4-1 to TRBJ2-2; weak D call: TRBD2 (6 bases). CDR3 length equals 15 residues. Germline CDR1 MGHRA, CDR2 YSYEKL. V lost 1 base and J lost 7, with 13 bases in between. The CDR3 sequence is CASSQGDLAVGELFF. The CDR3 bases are TGCGCCAGCAGCCAAGGGGACTTAGCCGTCGGGGAGCTGTTTTTT.

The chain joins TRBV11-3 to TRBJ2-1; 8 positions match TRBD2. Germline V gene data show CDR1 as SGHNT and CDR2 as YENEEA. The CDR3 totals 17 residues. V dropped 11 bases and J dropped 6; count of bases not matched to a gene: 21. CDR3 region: CALPGQREYCRCNEQFF. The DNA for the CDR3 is TGTGCCCTTCCGGGGCAGCGGGAGTACTGTAGGTGCAATGAGCAGTTCTTC.

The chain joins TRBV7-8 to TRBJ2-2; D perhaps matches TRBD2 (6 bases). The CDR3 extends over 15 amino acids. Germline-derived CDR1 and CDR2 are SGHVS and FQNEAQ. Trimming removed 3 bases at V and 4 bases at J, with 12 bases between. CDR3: CASSFGGAVTGELFF. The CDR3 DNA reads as TGTGCCAGCAGCTTCGGAGGGGCGGTCACCGGGGAGCTGTTTTTT. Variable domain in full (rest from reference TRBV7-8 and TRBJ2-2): GAGVSQSPRYKVAKRGQDVALRCDPISGHVSLFWYQQALGQGPEFLTYFQNEAQLDKSGLPSDRFFAERPEGSVSTLKIQRTQQEDSAVYLCASSFGGAVTGELFFGEGSRLTVL.

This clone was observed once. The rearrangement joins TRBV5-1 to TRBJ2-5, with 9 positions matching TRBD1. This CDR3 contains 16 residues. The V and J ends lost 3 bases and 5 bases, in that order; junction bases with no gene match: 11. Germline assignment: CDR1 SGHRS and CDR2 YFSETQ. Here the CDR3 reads CASSSNPGQGTETQYF. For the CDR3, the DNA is TGCGCCAGCAGCTCTAACCCGGGACAGGGAACGGAGACCCAGTACTTC.

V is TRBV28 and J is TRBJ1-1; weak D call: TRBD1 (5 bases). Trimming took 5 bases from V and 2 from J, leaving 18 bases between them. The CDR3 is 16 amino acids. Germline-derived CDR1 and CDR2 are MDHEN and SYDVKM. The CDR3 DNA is TGTGCCAGCAGTCCTTGGCAGGGTGAACCTAACACTGAAGCTTTCTTT. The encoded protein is CASSPWQGEPNTEAFF.

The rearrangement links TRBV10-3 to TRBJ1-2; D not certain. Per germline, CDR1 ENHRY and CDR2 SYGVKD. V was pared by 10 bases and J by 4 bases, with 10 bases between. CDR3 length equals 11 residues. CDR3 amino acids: CATLDRYGYTF. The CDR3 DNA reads TGTGCCACCCTAGACCGCTATGGCTACACCTTC.

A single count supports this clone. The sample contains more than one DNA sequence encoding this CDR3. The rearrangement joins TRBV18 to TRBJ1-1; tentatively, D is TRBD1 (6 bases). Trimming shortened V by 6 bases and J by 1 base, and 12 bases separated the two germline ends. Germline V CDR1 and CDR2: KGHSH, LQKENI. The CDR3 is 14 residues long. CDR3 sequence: CASSPNRANTEAFF. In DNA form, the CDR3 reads TGTGCCAGCTCCCCAAACAGGGCGAACACTGAAGCTTTCTTT.

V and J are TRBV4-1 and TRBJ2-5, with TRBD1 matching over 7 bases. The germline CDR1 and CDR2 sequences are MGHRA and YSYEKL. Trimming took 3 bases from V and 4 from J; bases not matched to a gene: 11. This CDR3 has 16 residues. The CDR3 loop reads CASSQNEGAIGETQYF. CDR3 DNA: TGCGCCAGCAGCCAGAATGAGGGGGCTATCGGAGAGACCCAGTACTTC.

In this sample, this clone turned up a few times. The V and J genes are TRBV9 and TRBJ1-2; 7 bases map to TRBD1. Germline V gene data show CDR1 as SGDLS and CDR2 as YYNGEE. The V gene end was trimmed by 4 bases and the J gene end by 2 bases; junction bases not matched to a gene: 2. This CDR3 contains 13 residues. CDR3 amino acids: CASSIQGNYGYTF. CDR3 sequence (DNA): TGTGCCAGCAGCATACAGGGGAACTATGGCTACACCTTC.

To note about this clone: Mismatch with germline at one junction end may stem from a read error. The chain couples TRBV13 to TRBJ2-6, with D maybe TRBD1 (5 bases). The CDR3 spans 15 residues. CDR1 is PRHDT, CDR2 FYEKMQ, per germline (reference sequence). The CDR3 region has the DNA TGTGCCAGCAATCTCGGCTTAGCTGGGGCCAACGGCCTGACTTTC. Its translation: CASNLGLAGANGLTF.

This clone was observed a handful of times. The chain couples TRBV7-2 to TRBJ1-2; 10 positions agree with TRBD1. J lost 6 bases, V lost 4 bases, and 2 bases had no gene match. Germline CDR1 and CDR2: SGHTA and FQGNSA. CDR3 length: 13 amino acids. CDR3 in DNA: TGTGCCAGCAGCTCCGGGACAGGGGATGGCTACACCTTC. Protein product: CASSSGTGDGYTF. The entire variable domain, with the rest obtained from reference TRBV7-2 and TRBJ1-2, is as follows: GAGVSQSPSNKVTEKGKDVELRCDPISGHTALYWYRQSLGQGLEFLIYFQGNSAPDKSGLPSDRFSAERTGGSVSTLTIQRTQQEDSAVYLCASSSGTGDGYTFGSGTRLTVV.

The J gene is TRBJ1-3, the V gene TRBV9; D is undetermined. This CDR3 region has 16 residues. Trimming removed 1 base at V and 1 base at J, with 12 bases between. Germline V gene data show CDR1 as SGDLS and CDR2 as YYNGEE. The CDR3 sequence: CASSVRPQASGNTIYF. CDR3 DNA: TGTGCCAGCAGCGTACGACCTCAGGCGTCTGGAAACACCATATATTTT.

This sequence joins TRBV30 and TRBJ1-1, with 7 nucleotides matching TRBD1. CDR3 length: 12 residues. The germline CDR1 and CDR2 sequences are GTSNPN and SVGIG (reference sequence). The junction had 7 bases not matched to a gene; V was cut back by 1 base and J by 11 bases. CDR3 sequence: CAWSDQQGLAFF. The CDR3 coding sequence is TGTGCCTGGAGTGATCAACAGGGGTTGGCTTTCTTT.

The CDR3 DNA sequence: TGTGCCAGCAGCCTGACAGGGGGTCTCTACAATGAGCAGTTCTTC. It translates to CASSLTGGLYNEQFF. This rearrangement joins TRBV6-4 to TRBJ2-1; 9 bases are shared with TRBD1. This CDR3 is built from 15 residues. Germline V lookup: CDR1 MRHNA, CDR2 SNTAGT. The J segment lost 3 bases and the V segment lost 6 bases, leaving 6 bases of the junction unmatched.

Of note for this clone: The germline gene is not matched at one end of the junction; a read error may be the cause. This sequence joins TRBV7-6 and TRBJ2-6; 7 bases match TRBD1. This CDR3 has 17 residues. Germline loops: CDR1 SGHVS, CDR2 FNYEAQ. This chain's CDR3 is CASSSSDRRSGANGLTF. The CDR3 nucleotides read TGTGCCAGCAGCTCTTCGGACAGGCGGTCTGGGGCCAACGGCCTGACTTTC.

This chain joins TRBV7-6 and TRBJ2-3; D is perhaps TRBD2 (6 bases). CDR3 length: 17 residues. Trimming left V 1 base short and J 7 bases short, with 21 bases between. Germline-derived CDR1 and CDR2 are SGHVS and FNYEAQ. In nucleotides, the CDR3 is TGTGCCAGCAGCTTAGGGGTGGGGGGTATCGTCGAGTATACGCAGTATTTT. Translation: CASSLGVGGIVEYTQYF.

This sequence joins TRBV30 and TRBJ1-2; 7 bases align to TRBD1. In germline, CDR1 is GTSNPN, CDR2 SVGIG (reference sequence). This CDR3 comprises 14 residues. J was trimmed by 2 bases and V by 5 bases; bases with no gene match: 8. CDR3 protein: CAWERDRKNYGYTF. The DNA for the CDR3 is TGTGCCTGGGAAAGGGACAGAAAGAACTATGGCTACACCTTC.

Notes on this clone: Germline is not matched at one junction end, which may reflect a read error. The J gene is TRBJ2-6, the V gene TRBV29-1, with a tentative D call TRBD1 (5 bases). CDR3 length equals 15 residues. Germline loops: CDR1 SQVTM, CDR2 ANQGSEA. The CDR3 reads CSVAGDSSGANGLTF. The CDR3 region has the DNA TGCAGCGTTGCTGGGGATAGCTCTGGGGCCAACGGCCTGACTTTC.

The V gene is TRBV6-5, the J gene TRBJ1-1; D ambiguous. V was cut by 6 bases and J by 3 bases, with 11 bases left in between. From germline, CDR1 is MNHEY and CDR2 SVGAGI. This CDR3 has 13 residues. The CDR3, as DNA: TGTGCCAGCAGCCGACAAAAGGACACTGAAGCTTTCTTT. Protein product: CASSRQKDTEAFF.

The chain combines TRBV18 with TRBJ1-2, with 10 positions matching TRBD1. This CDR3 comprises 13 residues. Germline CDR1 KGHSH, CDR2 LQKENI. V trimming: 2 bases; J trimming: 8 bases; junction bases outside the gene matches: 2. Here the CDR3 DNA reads TGTGCCAGCTCACCAGGACAGGGGGAAGGCTACACCTTC. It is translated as CASSPGQGEGYTF.

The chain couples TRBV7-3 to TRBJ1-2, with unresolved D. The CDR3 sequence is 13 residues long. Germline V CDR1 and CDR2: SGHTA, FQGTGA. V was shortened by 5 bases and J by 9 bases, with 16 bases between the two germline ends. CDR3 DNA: TGTGCCAGCAGCCCACCCCTTGGTAGAAGCTACACCTTC. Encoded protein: CASSPPLGRSYTF.

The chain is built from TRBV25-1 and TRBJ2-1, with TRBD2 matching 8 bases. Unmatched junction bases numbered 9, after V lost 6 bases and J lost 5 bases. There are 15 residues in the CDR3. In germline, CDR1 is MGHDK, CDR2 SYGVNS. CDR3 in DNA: TGTGCCAGCAGCGAAGCGGGAGTTCGCGACAATGAGCAGTTCTTC. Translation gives CASSEAGVRDNEQFF. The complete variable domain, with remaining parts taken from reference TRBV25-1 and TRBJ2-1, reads EADIYQTPRYLVIGTGKKITLECSQTMGHDKMYWYQQDPGMELHLIHYSYGVNSTEKGDLSSESTVSRIRTEHFPLTLESARPSHTSQYLCASSEAGVRDNEQFFGPGTRLTVL.

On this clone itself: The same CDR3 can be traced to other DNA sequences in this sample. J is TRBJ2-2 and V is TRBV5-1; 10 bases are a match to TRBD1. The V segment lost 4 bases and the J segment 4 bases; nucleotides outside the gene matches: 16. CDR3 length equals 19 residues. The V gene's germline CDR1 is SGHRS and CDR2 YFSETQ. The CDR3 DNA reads TGCGCCAGCAGCGCAATCTCGACAGGGGGCGGCCCGGGCACCGGGGAGCTGTTTTTT. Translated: CASSAISTGGGPGTGELFF.

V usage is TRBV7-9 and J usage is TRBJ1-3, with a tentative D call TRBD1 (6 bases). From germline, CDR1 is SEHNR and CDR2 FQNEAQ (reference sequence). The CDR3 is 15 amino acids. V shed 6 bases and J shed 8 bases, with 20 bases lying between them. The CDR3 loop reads CASRPGGGRGDTIYF. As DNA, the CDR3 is TGTGCCAGCAGACCGGGGGGGGGCCGAGGAGACACCATATATTTT.

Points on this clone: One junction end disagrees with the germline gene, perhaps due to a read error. The CDR3, as DNA: TGTTCCAGCAGCTTGTGGGGACAGGGAGCGACAGATACGCAGTATTTT. Translation gives CSSSLWGQGATDTQYF. V gene TRBV7-9 combines with J gene TRBJ2-3, with 9 nucleotides matching TRBD1. The CDR3 loop spans 16 amino acids. The germline CDR1 and CDR2 sequences are SEHNR and FQNEAQ (reference sequence).

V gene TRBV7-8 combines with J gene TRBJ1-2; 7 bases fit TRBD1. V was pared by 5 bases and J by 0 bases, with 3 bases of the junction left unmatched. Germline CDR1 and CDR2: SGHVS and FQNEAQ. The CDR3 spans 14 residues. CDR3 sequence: CASSVGQANYGYTF. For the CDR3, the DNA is TGTGCCAGCAGCGTTGGACAGGCTAACTATGGCTACACCTTC.

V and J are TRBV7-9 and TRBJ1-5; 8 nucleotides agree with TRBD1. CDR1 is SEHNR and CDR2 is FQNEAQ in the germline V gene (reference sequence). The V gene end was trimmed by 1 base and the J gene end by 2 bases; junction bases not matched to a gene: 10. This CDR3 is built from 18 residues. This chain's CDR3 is CASSLGGTGGGRNQPQHF. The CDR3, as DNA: TGTGCCAGCAGCTTAGGAGGGACAGGTGGGGGCCGCAATCAGCCCCAGCATTTT.

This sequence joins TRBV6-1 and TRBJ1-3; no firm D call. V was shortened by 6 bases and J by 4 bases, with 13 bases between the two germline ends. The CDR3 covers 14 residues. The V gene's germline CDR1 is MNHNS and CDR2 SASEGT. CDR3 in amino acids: CASRAHTGGNTIYF. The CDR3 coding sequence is TGTGCCAGCAGAGCGCACACTGGAGGAAACACCATATATTTT.

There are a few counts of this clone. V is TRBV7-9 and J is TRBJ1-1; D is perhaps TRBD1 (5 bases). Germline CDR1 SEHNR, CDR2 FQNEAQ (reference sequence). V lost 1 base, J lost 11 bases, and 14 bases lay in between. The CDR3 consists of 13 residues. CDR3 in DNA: TGTGCCAGCAGCTTAGACAACAGGCAAATGGCTTTCTTT. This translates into CASSLDNRQMAFF.

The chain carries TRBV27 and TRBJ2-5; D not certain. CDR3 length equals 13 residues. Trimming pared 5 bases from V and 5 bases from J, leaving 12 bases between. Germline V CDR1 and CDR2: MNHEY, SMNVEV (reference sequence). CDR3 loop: CASSPRLGETQYF. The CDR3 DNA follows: TGTGCCAGCAGTCCACGCCTCGGGGAGACCCAGTACTTC.

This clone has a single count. The CDR3 nucleotides read TGTGCCAGCAGCTTAGCGGCAGGGGATGAAAAACTGTTTTTT. This gives the protein CASSLAAGDEKLFF. The chain links TRBV7-9 to TRBJ1-4; a possible D gene is TRBD1 (6 bases). The V end lost 0 bases, the J end lost 6 bases, and 8 bases lay between the germline ends. The CDR3 extends over 14 amino acids. The germline gives CDR1 SEHNR, CDR2 FQNEAQ (reference sequence).